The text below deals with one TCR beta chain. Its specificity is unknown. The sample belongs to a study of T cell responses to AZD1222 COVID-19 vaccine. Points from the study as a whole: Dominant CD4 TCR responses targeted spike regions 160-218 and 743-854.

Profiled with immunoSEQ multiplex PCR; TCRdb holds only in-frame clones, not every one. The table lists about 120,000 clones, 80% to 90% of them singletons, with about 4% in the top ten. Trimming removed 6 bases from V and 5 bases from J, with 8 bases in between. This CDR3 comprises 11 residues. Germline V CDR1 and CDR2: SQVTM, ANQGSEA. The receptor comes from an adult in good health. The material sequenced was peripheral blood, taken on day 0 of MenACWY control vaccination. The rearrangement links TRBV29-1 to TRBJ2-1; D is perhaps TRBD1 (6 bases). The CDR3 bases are TGCAGCGTCCGGGACAACAATGAGCAGTTCTTC. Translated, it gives CSVRDNNEQFF.